One sample yielded the 3 T cell receptor beta chains listed below, sequenced in a study of blood T cell repertoires in COVID-19. Profiling relied on immunoSEQ multiplex PCR, and the TCRdb table lists in-frame clones only, not all of them. The sample lists about 230,000 clones, more than 65% occurring once. Sequenced material: peripheral blood. These TCRs come from a woman in her thirties or forties who had recovered from COVID-19.

The gene calls are TRBV9 and TRBJ2-5; 7 nucleotides match TRBD2. The CDR3 loop spans 14 amino acids. CDR1 is SGDLS and CDR2 is YYNGEE in the germline V gene. Unmatched junction bases numbered 5, after V lost 5 bases and J lost 1 base. Here the CDR3 reads CASSSPGGQETQYF. The CDR3 DNA reads as TGTGCCAGCAGTAGTCCGGGGGGCCAAGAGACCCAGTACTTC.

In its sample, this clone was seen a few times. This chain links TRBV5-1 with TRBJ1-5; D perhaps matches TRBD1 (6 bases). V was trimmed by 0 bases and J by 5 bases, leaving 12 bases between them. The germline gives CDR1 SGHRS, CDR2 YFSETQ. CDR3 length equals 15 residues. CDR3 bases: TGCGCCAGCAGCTTGGGACAGGCGAACTATCAGCCCCAGCATTTT. Translation gives CASSLGQANYQPQHF. Supplemented by reference TRBV5-1 and TRBJ1-5, the full variable domain reads KAGVTQTPRYLIKTRGQQVTLSCSPISGHRSVSWYQQTPGQGLQFLFEYFSETQRNKGNFPGRFSGRQFSNSRSEMNVSTLELGDSALYLCASSLGQANYQPQHFGDGTRLSIL.

The V gene is TRBV13, the J gene TRBJ2-5, with D hard to call. CDR1 is PRHDT and CDR2 is FYEKMQ in the germline V gene (reference sequence). V was shortened by 5 bases and J by 0 bases, with 10 bases between the two germline ends. This CDR3 spans 14 amino acids. CDR3 residues: CASSPYTNQETQYF. In DNA form, the CDR3 reads TGTGCCAGCAGCCCCTATACCAACCAAGAGACCCAGTACTTC.